The clone carrying this TCR beta chain occurred a few times. Germline is not matched at one junction end, which may reflect a read error. The data derive from a study of blood T cell repertoires in COVID-19. Germline CDR1 reads SSHAT; CDR2 reads FNYEAQ (reference sequence). The CDR3 sequence is 15 residues long. Resolution of symptoms, clearance, or two negative PCRs was present in recovered Cohort 3 donors. Data came from immunoSEQ multiplex PCR; TCRdb stores just in-frame clones and leaves some out. This sample carries a few hundred thousand clones, 70% to 90% of them seen once, and the ten largest clones take roughly 2.2%.

The sample taken for sequencing was PBMCs or T cells enriched from blood (not recorded which). The chain combines TRBV7-7 with TRBJ2-2, with TRBD1 identical over 9 bases. This receptor was obtained from a man aged 25-45 years who had recovered from COVID-19. CDR3 loop: CASSSTGGSTGELFF. The CDR3 DNA sequence: TGTGCTAGCAGCTCAACAGGGGGCAGCACCGGGGAGCTGTTTTTT.